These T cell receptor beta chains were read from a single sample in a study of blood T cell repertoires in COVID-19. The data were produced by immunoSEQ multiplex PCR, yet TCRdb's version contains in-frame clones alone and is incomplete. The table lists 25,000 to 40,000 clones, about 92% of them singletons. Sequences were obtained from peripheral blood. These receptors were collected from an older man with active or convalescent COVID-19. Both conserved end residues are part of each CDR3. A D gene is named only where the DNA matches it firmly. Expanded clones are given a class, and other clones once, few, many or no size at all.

CASSSQGAGVTEAFF	TGTGCCAGCAGTTCACAGGGGGCTGGCGTCACTGAAGCTTTCTTT	TRBV28	TRBD1	NA	TRBJ1-1
CASRYSGSSPYNEQFF	TGTGCCAGTCGGTACAGCGGGAGTAGTCCCTACAATGAGCAGTTCTTC	TRBV19	TRBD2	NA	TRBJ2-1
CASSSNRASEAFF	TGTGCCAGCAGTTCGAACAGGGCATCTGAAGCTTTCTTT	TRBV7-3	NA	NA	TRBJ1-1
CASSDPGIALHF	TGTGCCAGCAGTGATCCGGGGATTGCCCTCCACTTT	TRBV25-1	NA	NA	TRBJ1-6
CASSFRRVGAFF	TGTGCCAGCAGTTTTCGGAGGGTTGGAGCTTTCTTT	TRBV28	NA	NA	TRBJ1-1
CASRFSGTGYNEQFF	TGTGCCAGCAGATTTTCCGGGACAGGGTACAATGAGCAGTTCTTC	TRBV2	TRBD1	NA	TRBJ2-1
CASSPPGQLSTEAFF	TGCGCCAGCAGCCCTCCGGGACAACTCTCCACTGAAGCTTTCTTT	TRBV5-1	NA	NA	TRBJ1-1
CASSEAGTATGELFF	TGCGCCAGCAGTGAGGCCGGGACAGCCACCGGGGAGCTGTTTTTT	TRBV10-1	TRBD1	NA	TRBJ2-2
CASSPRRGANEQFF	TGTGCCAGCAGCCCCAGGCGGGGGGCCAATGAGCAGTTCTTC	TRBV6-6	TRBD2	NA	TRBJ2-1
CASRGQYNQPQHF	TGTGCCAGCAGAGGACAGTACAATCAGCCCCAGCATTTT	TRBV12-3/TRBV12-4	NA	NA	TRBJ1-5
CASSPGTHSGGEQFF	TGTGCCAGCTCACCCGGAACCCACTCGGGGGGTGAGCAGTTCTTC	TRBV18	TRBD2	NA	TRBJ2-1
CASSPLASTDTQYF	TGTGCCAGCAGCCCACTAGCTAGCACAGATACGCAGTATTTT	TRBV7-8	NA	NA	TRBJ2-3
CASRNPGRGTEAFF	TGTGCCAGCAGGAATCCCGGGCGGGGGACTGAAGCTTTCTTT	TRBV2	NA	NA	TRBJ1-1
CASSSQGGNTEAFF	TGCGCCAGCAGCTCACAGGGTGGGAACACTGAAGCTTTCTTT	TRBV5-1	NA	NA	TRBJ1-1
CASSYDSNSNQPQHF	TGTGCCAGCAGCTATGACAGCAATAGCAATCAGCCCCAGCATTTT	TRBV7-9	NA	few	TRBJ1-5
CASSLGTLGFAFF	TGTGCCAGCAGCTTAGGGACACTGGGGTTCGCTTTCTTT	TRBV7-2	NA	NA	TRBJ1-1
CASSSSGGNTGELFF	TGCGCCAGCAGCTCTAGCGGGGGCAACACCGGGGAGCTGTTTTTT	TRBV5-1	TRBD2	NA	TRBJ2-2
CASRAEGNSPLHF	TGTGCCAGCAGGGCTGAGGGAAATTCACCCCTCCACTTT	TRBV6-4	NA	NA	TRBJ1-6
CASSYSDTTYEQYF	TGTGCCAGCAGTTACTCGGACACGACCTACGAGCAGTACTTC	TRBV6-6	NA	NA	TRBJ2-7
CATSDFVRGRDTQYF	TGTGCCACCAGTGATTTTGTGCGGGGGAGAGATACGCAGTATTTT	TRBV24-1	TRBD2	few	TRBJ2-3
CATSGQGNTGELFF	TGTGCCACCAGTGGACAGGGAAACACCGGGGAGCTGTTTTTT	TRBV24-1	TRBD1	NA	TRBJ2-2
CASSLDPGLNEQFF	TGTGCCAGCAGCTTAGATCCGGGGTTGAATGAGCAGTTCTTC	TRBV7-2	NA	NA	TRBJ2-1
CASSLAVSDSNNSPLHF	TGCGCCAGCAGCTTGGCCGTCTCGGACAGTAATAATTCACCCCTCCACTTT	TRBV5-1	NA	NA	TRBJ1-6
CAISELAGSGNTIYF	TGTGCCATCAGTGAGTTGGCAGGGTCTGGAAACACCATATATTTT	TRBV10-3	NA	NA	TRBJ1-3
CASKGDTDTQYF	TGTGCCAGTAAGGGGGACACAGATACGCAGTATTTT	TRBV9	NA	NA	TRBJ2-3
CASSDSRVTGELFF	TGTGCCAGCTCGGACTCAAGGGTGACCGGGGAGCTGTTTTTT	TRBV18	NA	NA	TRBJ2-2
CASSSQGAGYGYTF	TGTGCCAGCTCATCACAGGGGGCGGGCTATGGCTACACCTTC	TRBV18	TRBD1	NA	TRBJ1-2
CSASDRFSYEQYF	TGCAGTGCTAGTGACAGATTTTCCTACGAGCAGTACTTC	TRBV20-1	NA	NA	TRBJ2-7
CASRRQGSYEQYF	TGTGCCAGCAGACGACAGGGCTCCTACGAGCAGTACTTC	TRBV27	TRBD1	NA	TRBJ2-7
CASSDTGANVLTF	TGTGCCAGCAGCGACACTGGGGCCAACGTCCTGACTTTC	TRBV5-5	NA	once	TRBJ2-6
CAISEFGEGYTF	NA	TRBV10-3	NA	NA	TRBJ1-2
CASSRGTGYNEQFF	TGTGCCAGTAGTAGAGGGACAGGCTACAATGAGCAGTTCTTC	TRBV19	TRBD1	few	TRBJ2-1
CASSRQAYNSPLHF	TGTGCCAGCAGCCGACAGGCCTATAATTCACCCCTCCACTTT	TRBV27	NA	few	TRBJ1-6
CASSAAGTREETQYF	TGCGCCAGCAGCGCCGCCGGGACTAGGGAAGAGACCCAGTACTTC	TRBV5-1	TRBD2	NA	TRBJ2-5
CASSLGGTETGELFF	TGCGCCAGCAGCTTGGGAGGGACAGAGACCGGGGAGCTGTTTTTT	TRBV5-1	TRBD1	once	TRBJ2-2
CASSPPATQDTEAFF	TGTGCCAGCTCACCACCGGCAACGCAGGACACTGAAGCTTTCTTT	TRBV18	NA	NA	TRBJ1-1